This T cell receptor beta chain was sequenced for a study of beta chain features in type 1 diabetes. Study information: All samples combined gave over 100 million sorted cells for examination.

With 2 bases removed from V and 3 bases from J, the gap between germline ends came to 11 bases. Germline CDR1 MDHEN, CDR2 SYDVKM. CDR3 length: 15 residues. This clone was detected a few times. Antigen unknown. cDNA synthesis used the whole RNA isolate, giving expressed TCRB sequences. This table comes from immunoSEQ multiplex PCR, and its TCRdb copy is limited to in-frame clones, with some not included. The repertoire holds 600,000 to 650,000 clones, with around 15% as singletons. The study, taken as a whole, reports: Unsettled here was the matter of whether HLA type influences TCRB rearrangement.

This TCR was recovered from a man aged 18 to 35 in good health. Sample: naive CD4+ T cells from blood. The V and J genes are TRBV28 and TRBJ2-4; TRBD1 or TRBD2 may be the D gene (6 bases each). CDR3 sequence (DNA): TGTGCCAGCAGTTTAGGGGGGCTAGGCAAAAACATTCAGTACTTC. Translation: CASSLGGLGKNIQYF. Using reference TRBV28 and TRBJ2-4 for the parts outside the CDR3, the full variable domain is DVKVTQSSRYLVKRTGEKVFLECVQDMDHENMFWYRQDPGLGLRLIYFSYDVKMKEKGDIPEGYSVSREKKERFSLILESASTNQTSMYLCASSLGGLGKNIQYFGAGTRLSVL.